The 27 T cell receptor beta chains reported below all come from one sample, sequenced in a study of cytomegalovirus exposure and HLA in healthy donors. Primers included in the PCR were 60 Vbeta and 13 Jbeta primers. Clones were sequenced by immunoSEQ multiplex PCR, and TCRdb holds only the in-frame ones, with some missing. The data show about 190,000 clones, 65% to 80% seen once. The sample taken for sequencing was PBMCs. Receptor source: a woman aged 40 to 49 in good health and CMV-seronegative.

This rearrangement joins TRBV29-1 to TRBJ1-4, with a possible D match to TRBD1 (6 bases). The V end was cut by 4 bases, the J end by 1 base, with 7 bases between. This CDR3 contains 13 residues. Per germline, CDR1 SQVTM and CDR2 ANQGSEA. The CDR3 region is CSVAGQTNEKLFF. CDR3 in DNA: TGCAGCGTTGCGGGACAAACTAATGAAAAACTGTTTTTT. Full variable domain (missing parts from reference TRBV29-1 and TRBJ1-4): SAVISQKPSRDICQRGTSLTIQCQVDSQVTMMFWYRQQPGQSLTLIATANQGSEATYESGFVIDKFPISRPNLTFSTLTVSNMSPEDSSIYLCSVAGQTNEKLFFGSGTQLSVL.

This chain links TRBV4-3 with TRBJ1-2; a weak D match, TRBD1 (6 bases). Trimming took 0 bases from V and 8 from J, leaving 10 bases between them. The CDR3 totals 13 residues. Germline values: CDR1 LGHNA, CDR2 YSLEER. CDR3 loop: CASSQDRGAGYTF. As DNA, the CDR3 is TGCGCCAGCAGCCAAGACAGGGGCGCGGGCTACACCTTC.

This clone turned up a few times. The genes are TRBV6-6 and TRBJ2-3; 9 nucleotides match TRBD2. CDR1 MNHNY and CDR2 SVGAGI come from the germline V gene (reference sequence). The CDR3 is 16 amino acids. J lost 3 bases, V lost 6 bases, and 10 bases had no gene match. CDR3 loop: CASSSPAGGPTDTQYF. The CDR3 DNA reads TGTGCCAGCAGCTCACCCGCGGGAGGGCCTACAGATACGCAGTATTTT.

The chain carries TRBV9 and TRBJ2-1; D may be TRBD2 (7 bases). The CDR3 has 15 residues. V was trimmed by 1 base and J by 4 bases, leaving 12 bases between them. Germline V gene sequence: CDR1 SGDLS, CDR2 YYNGEE. The DNA for the CDR3 is TGTGCCAGCAGCGTACTGGGGAGGGGGTACAATGAGCAGTTCTTC. As protein: CASSVLGRGYNEQFF.

This clone showed up just once. V is TRBV18 and J is TRBJ1-1; 8 positions agree with TRBD1. The CDR3 is 17 amino acids. The trim removed 4 bases at V and 1 base at J, leaving 11 bases unmatched. The germline V gene encodes CDR1 KGHSH and CDR2 LQKENI. The CDR3 DNA reads TGTGCCAGCTCACTCGGGCAGGACAGGGTTGGGAACACTGAAGCTTTCTTT. It translates to CASSLGQDRVGNTEAFF. The variable domain in full, completed from reference TRBV18 and TRBJ1-1, reads NAGVMQNPRHLVRRRGQEARLRCSPMKGHSHVYWYRQLPEEGLKFMVYLQKENIIDESGMPKERFSAEFPKEGPSILRIQQVVRGDSAAYFCASSLGQDRVGNTEAFFGQGTRLTVV.

The chain recombines TRBV29-1 with TRBJ2-7; D might be TRBD2 (6 bases). Germline loops: CDR1 SQVTM, CDR2 ANQGSEA. The CDR3 extends over 14 amino acids. Trimming cost V 4 bases and J 2 bases, with 15 bases left between them. The chain's CDR3 is CSVVLAGRTYEQYF. The DNA of the CDR3 is TGCAGCGTTGTTTTGGCGGGGCGAACCTACGAGCAGTACTTC.

The chain has TRBV11-3 and TRBJ2-2; 7 bases match TRBD1. The trim removed 3 bases at V and 6 bases at J, leaving 10 bases unmatched. CDR1 SGHNT and CDR2 YENEEA come from the germline V gene. The CDR3 length is 16 residues. In DNA, the CDR3 is TGTGCCAGCAGCTTTGTGGGACAGTTTCCCGCCGGGGAGCTGTTTTTT. It specifies CASSFVGQFPAGELFF.

The chain links TRBV19 to TRBJ2-3; maybe TRBD2 (5 bases). In germline, CDR1 is LNHDA, CDR2 SQIVND (reference sequence). Deletions cut 4 bases from V and 3 bases from J, with 14 bases between. CDR3 size: 15 residues. The CDR3 reads CASSTPLGSTDTQYF. Written as DNA, the CDR3 is TGTGCCAGTAGTACCCCTTTGGGGAGTACAGATACGCAGTATTTT.

The CDR3 DNA follows: TGTGCCAGCAGCTTTTCGAGTGTAGCTTTCTTT. Translated: CASSFSSVAFF. V and J are TRBV11-3 and TRBJ1-1; D remains ambiguous. Trimming took off 3 bases at V and 10 bases at J, with 9 bases between the two ends. Germline V gives CDR1 SGHNT, CDR2 YENEEA. This CDR3 has 11 amino acids.

V and J are TRBV6-4 and TRBJ1-2; D ambiguous. CDR1 and CDR2 (germline): MRHNA, SNTAGT. The V gene lost 0 bases and the J gene lost 8 bases, with 10 bases spanning the gap. The CDR3 sequence is 13 residues long. CDR3 region: CASSDSRVGGYTF. The CDR3 nucleotides read TGTGCCAGCAGTGACTCGAGGGTTGGCGGCTACACCTTC.

This chain uses TRBV30 with TRBJ2-7; 10 nucleotides agree with TRBD1. V trimming: 0 bases; J trimming: 0 bases; junction bases outside the gene matches: 2. This CDR3 has 15 residues. Germline lookup yields CDR1 GTSNPN and CDR2 SVGIG (reference sequence). In nucleotides, the CDR3 is TGTGCCTGGAGTGTGGGACAGGGGAACTCCTACGAGCAGTACTTC. Residues: CAWSVGQGNSYEQYF.

The chain recombines TRBV20-1 with TRBJ2-1; D is perhaps TRBD2 (6 bases). Germline CDR1 is DFQATT and CDR2 is SNEGSKA (reference sequence). Between the trimmed V and J ends, which lost 5 bases and 8 bases, there was a span of 10 bases. CDR3 size: 11 residues. The CDR3 loop reads CSARLVHEQFF. The CDR3 DNA is TGCAGTGCTCGACTAGTCCATGAGCAGTTCTTC.

This clone was detected only a few times. This chain connects TRBV6-1 to TRBJ2-3, with 14 bases identical to TRBD2. CDR3 length equals 17 residues. Germline V lookup: CDR1 MNHNS, CDR2 SASEGT. V trimming: 2 bases; J trimming: 5 bases; junction bases outside the gene matches: 6. In DNA, the CDR3 is TGTGCCAGCAGTGAACCGGGACTAGCGGGAGAAAAAGATACGCAGTATTTT. Encoded protein: CASSEPGLAGEKDTQYF.

The V and J genes are TRBV7-2 and TRBJ1-2; 8 bases agree with TRBD1. Germline V CDR1 and CDR2: SGHTA, FQGNSA. After removal of 4 bases from V and 4 bases from J, the junction contained 8 bases not matched to a gene. This CDR3 is 15 amino acids long. CDR3 coding DNA: TGTGCCAGCAGCTGGACAGGGTATGGGAGCTATGGCTACACCTTC. This codes for CASSWTGYGSYGYTF.

The chain is built from TRBV10-3 and TRBJ1-5; D gene uncertain. V lost 5 bases and J lost 7, with 15 bases in between. This CDR3 is 14 amino acids long. Germline CDR1 reads ENHRY; CDR2 reads SYGVKD. This CDR3 is CAISTLLESQPQHF. The CDR3 DNA reads as TGTGCCATCAGTACATTACTAGAGAGCCAGCCCCAGCATTTT.

This rearrangement joins TRBV5-1 to TRBJ1-1, with 7 nucleotides matching TRBD1. J gave up 11 bases and V 6 bases, and 7 bases lay outside the gene matches. Germline V gene sequence: CDR1 SGHRS, CDR2 YFSETQ. The CDR3 contains 11 residues. CDR3 coding DNA: TGCGCCAGCAAACAGGGGAAGTGGGCTTTCTTT. This sequence encodes CASKQGKWAFF.

The V gene is TRBV21-1, the J gene TRBJ1-5; the table's D gene call, TRBD1, was not cross checked with the DNA. TRBV21-1 is an annotated pseudogene. The CDR3 consists of 15 residues. The CDR3 sequence: CASSNLRAGIGPQHF. CDR3 coding DNA: TGTGCCAGCAGCAACCTCCGGGCAGGGATCGGGCCCCAGCATTTT.

The chain combines TRBV28 with TRBJ1-1; D gene unclear. V lost 5 bases and J lost 1, with 14 bases in between. CDR3 length equals 15 residues. Germline V gene lookup returns CDR1 MDHEN and CDR2 SYDVKM. The DNA for the CDR3 is TGTGCCAGCAGTACTTCCGGGTCACAGAACACTGAAGCTTTCTTT. Protein sequence: CASSTSGSQNTEAFF.

The V and J genes are TRBV4-3 and TRBJ2-7, with a possible D match to TRBD2 (5 bases). CDR3 length: 15 amino acids. V was clipped by 1 base and J by 1 base, with 11 bases between them. The V gene's germline CDR1 is LGHNA and CDR2 YSLEER. The CDR3 DNA is TGCGCCAGCAGCCAAGCAGCGGCCAGGTCCTACGAGCAGTACTTC. This encodes CASSQAAARSYEQYF.

The chain recombines TRBV7-9 with TRBJ1-4; D not resolved. V was cut by 1 base and J by 5 bases, with 17 bases left in between. CDR3 size: 17 residues. Germline-derived CDR1 and CDR2 are SEHNR and FQNEAQ (reference sequence). CDR3 DNA sequence: TGTGCCAGCAGCTTAGGGGCCAGCTCGATTCAAAATGAAAAACTGTTTTTT. Its protein is CASSLGASSIQNEKLFF.

This clone was found a few times. In the same sample, other DNA sequences code for this CDR3. V usage is TRBV4-3 and J usage is TRBJ2-7; tentative D call: TRBD1 (6 bases). Germline CDR1 is LGHNA and CDR2 is YSLEER. The CDR3 covers 14 residues. Trimming cost V 4 bases and J 0 bases, with 10 bases left between them. DNA of the CDR3: TGCGCCAGCAGCCGACAGGCCCCCTCCTACGAGCAGTACTTC. This encodes CASSRQAPSYEQYF.

The rearrangement uses TRBV7-6 and TRBJ2-3; D uncertain. Trimming took off 0 bases at V and 3 bases at J, with 10 bases between the two ends. The CDR3 totals 15 residues. Germline lookup yields CDR1 SGHVS and CDR2 FNYEAQ. The CDR3: CASSLARSKTDTQYF. DNA for the CDR3: TGTGCCAGCAGCTTAGCCCGGAGTAAAACAGATACGCAGTATTTT.

The genes are TRBV2 and TRBJ2-3; 8 bases agree with TRBD2. The germline V gene has CDR1 SNHLY and CDR2 FYNNEI. This CDR3 contains 15 residues. Trimming cost V 5 bases and J 1 base; bases outside gene matches: 5. The DNA of the CDR3 is TGTGCCAGCAGTTTAGCGGGGCCCCGCACAGATACGCAGTATTTT. Protein sequence: CASSLAGPRTDTQYF.

This rearrangement joins TRBV4-1 to TRBJ2-1; the match to TRBD2 covers 14 bases. Looked up from germline, CDR1 is MGHRA and CDR2 is YSYEKL. Trimming removed 4 bases from V and 9 bases from J; junction bases left unmatched: 11. The CDR3 consists of 17 residues. This CDR3 is CASSLQTSGRALGEQFF. CDR3 in DNA: TGCGCCAGCAGCCTCCAGACTAGCGGGAGGGCCTTAGGTGAGCAGTTCTTC.

A few counts support this clone. The rearrangement links TRBV11-3 to TRBJ1-3, with 7 bases matching TRBD1. Germline trimming cut 5 bases from V and 2 bases from J; bases unmatched to any gene: 3. The CDR3 extends over 14 amino acids. Looked up from germline, CDR1 is SGHNT and CDR2 is YENEEA. This CDR3 reads CASSADRAGNTIYF. The CDR3 DNA is TGTGCCAGCAGCGCCGACAGGGCTGGAAACACCATATATTTT. Full variable domain (missing parts from reference TRBV11-3 and TRBJ1-3): EAGVVQSPRYKIIEKKQPVAFWCNPISGHNTLYWYLQNLGQGPELLIRYENEEAVDDSQLPKDRFSAERLKGVDSTLKIQPAELGDSAVYLCASSADRAGNTIYFGEGSWLTVV.

V and J are TRBV5-8 and TRBJ1-4; a weak D match, TRBD1 (6 bases). The germline CDR1 and CDR2 sequences are SGHTS and YDEGEE. This CDR3 comprises 15 residues. V was pared by 0 bases and J by 5 bases, with 11 bases between. The CDR3 protein is CASSLGTGPNEKLFF. Written as DNA, the CDR3 is TGTGCCAGCAGCTTGGGCACAGGGCCAAATGAAAAACTGTTTTTT.

V gene TRBV5-5 combines with J gene TRBJ2-2; 8 bases agree with TRBD2. The germline V gene has CDR1 SGHKS and CDR2 YYEKEE (reference sequence). V lost 4 bases, J lost 2 bases, and 7 bases stayed unmatched. This CDR3 comprises 16 residues. CDR3 in amino acids: CASSLRGGLNTGELFF. For the CDR3, the DNA is TGTGCCAGCAGCCTCCGGGGGGGGCTAAACACCGGGGAGCTGTTTTTT.